One and the same sample provided the 26 T cell receptor beta chains below, sequenced in a study of blood T cell repertoires in COVID-19 (dated by TCRdb to about 2020). Library generation was performed with the immunoSEQ multiplex PCR assay. In its TCRdb copy, this immuneACCESS table keeps in-frame sequences only and misses some clones. Where compared with another copy, unresolved V genes explain less than half of these, and the others have no known cause. Recorded for this sample are 200,000 to 250,000 clones; roughly nine tenths of them occurred a single time. 3% to 3.5% of the sample rests with the top ten. The specimen was PBMCs or T cells enriched from blood (not recorded which). These receptors originate from a woman aged 45-65 years in a cohort exposed to, infected with or recovered from COVID-19 (not recorded which).

This clone was counted a few times. The genes are TRBV6-5 and TRBJ2-1; tentatively, D is TRBD2 (5 bases). Germline V lookup: CDR1 MNHEY, CDR2 SVGAGI. The CDR3 sequence is 12 residues long. V lost 5 bases and J 7 bases, leaving 9 bases between the germline ends. The CDR3 nucleotides are TGTGCCAGCAGTCCGACGGGGAATGAGCAGTTCTTC. This gives the protein CASSPTGNEQFF.

This clone was counted a single time. The chain employs TRBV2 and TRBJ2-7, with TRBD1 matching over 8 bases. CDR1 and CDR2 (germline): SNHLY, FYNNEI. The V and J ends lost 10 bases and 3 bases, in that order; junction bases with no gene match: 8. The length of the CDR3 is 13 residues. CDR3 region: CATTRDRNYEQYF. CDR3 DNA: TGTGCCACGACCCGGGACAGGAACTACGAGCAGTACTTC.

The chain is built from TRBV5-1 and TRBJ1-1; 8 nucleotides agree with TRBD1. The germline CDR1 and CDR2 sequences are SGHRS and YFSETQ. The CDR3 sequence is 15 residues long. The V gene end was trimmed by 4 bases and the J gene end by 0 bases; junction bases not matched to a gene: 5. CDR3 DNA sequence: TGCGCCAGCAGCAAAACAGGGGGACTGAACACTGAAGCTTTCTTT. The encoded protein is CASSKTGGLNTEAFF. The variable domain in full, completed from reference TRBV5-1 and TRBJ1-1, reads KAGVTQTPRYLIKTRGQQVTLSCSPISGHRSVSWYQQTPGQGLQFLFEYFSETQRNKGNFPGRFSGRQFSNSRSEMNVSTLELGDSALYLCASSKTGGLNTEAFFGQGTRLTVV.

The chain uses TRBV4-2 and TRBJ1-4; 12 bases align to TRBD1. Trimming cost V 5 bases and J 3 bases; bases outside gene matches: 16. The CDR3 length is 20 residues. CDR1 and CDR2 (germline): LGHNA, YNFKEQ. CDR3 sequence (DNA): TGTGCCAGCAGCTCAATCCCCGGGACAGGGGGCGCGATAGCTAATGAAAAACTGTTTTTT. It translates to CASSSIPGTGGAIANEKLFF.

The chain is built from TRBV30 and TRBJ2-5; tentative D call: TRBD1 (6 bases). Trimming left V 4 bases short and J 2 bases short, with 11 bases between. Germline V CDR1 and CDR2: GTSNPN, SVGIG (reference sequence). This CDR3 contains 13 residues. The CDR3 region has the DNA TGTGCCTGGAACAGGGATCTACAAGAGACCCAGTACTTC. It encodes CAWNRDLQETQYF. The whole variable domain, remainder taken from reference TRBV30 and TRBJ2-5, is SQTIHQWPATLVQPVGSPLSLECTVEGTSNPNLYWYRQAAGRGLQLLFYSVGIGQISSEVPQNLSASRPQDRQFILSSKKLLLSDSGFYLCAWNRDLQETQYFGPGTRLLVL.

The sample holds a few counts of this clone. This chain uses TRBV7-6 with TRBJ2-1; a weak D match, TRBD2 (5 bases). With 5 bases removed from V and 9 bases from J, the gap between germline ends came to 23 bases. Germline CDR1 reads SGHVS; CDR2 reads FNYEAQ. The CDR3 is 16 residues long. CDR3 sequence: CASSLDSALPYSEQFF. CDR3 sequence (DNA): TGTGCCAGCAGCCTTGATAGCGCGCTGCCGTATTCTGAGCAGTTCTTC.

The rearrangement uses TRBV25-1 and TRBJ2-5, with a possible D match to TRBD1 (5 bases). The CDR3 extends over 13 amino acids. CDR1 is MGHDK and CDR2 is SYGVNS in the germline V gene. V shed 5 bases and J shed 7 bases, with 14 bases lying between them. The CDR3 DNA is TGTGCCAGCAGTATATCAGGGTGGGGGACCCAGTACTTC. Protein: CASSISGWGTQYF.

This chain uses TRBV28 with TRBJ2-1; a weak D match, TRBD1 (6 bases). Per the germline V gene, CDR1 is MDHEN and CDR2 is SYDVKM. V gave up 7 bases and J gave up 1 base, with 11 bases separating them. The CDR3 sequence is 14 residues long. CDR3 protein: CASKQGTSYNEQFF. The CDR3 DNA reads TGTGCCAGCAAACAGGGAACATCCTACAATGAGCAGTTCTTC.

About this clone itself: Its ends do not fully match the called genes, so a read error is possible. The rearrangement links TRBV7-7 to TRBJ2-1; TRBD1 aligns across 9 bases. Germline V gene data show CDR1 as SSHAT and CDR2 as FNYEAQ (reference sequence). The CDR3 contains 15 residues. The DNA for the CDR3 is TGTGCTAGCAGCCTAGGGACAGGGACCCACAATGAGCAGTTCTTC. Amino acid sequence: CASSLGTGTHNEQFF. The complete variable domain, with remaining parts taken from reference TRBV7-7 and TRBJ2-1, reads GAGVSQSPRYKVTKRGQDVTLRCDPISSHATLYWYQQALGQGPEFLTYFNYEAQPDKSGLPSDRFSAERPEGSISTLTIQRTEQRDSAMYRCASSLGTGTHNEQFFGPGTRLTVL.

This chain joins TRBV9 and TRBJ2-3; the match to TRBD2 covers 9 bases. The CDR3 spans 16 residues. CDR1 is SGDLS and CDR2 is YYNGEE in the germline V gene. J lost 5 bases, V lost 0 bases, and 7 bases had no gene match. The CDR3 region is CASSVVSAGGQDTQYF. For the CDR3, the DNA is TGTGCCAGCAGCGTAGTAAGTGCGGGGGGGCAAGATACGCAGTATTTT. The full variable domain, with the rest looked up from reference TRBV9 and TRBJ2-3, is DSGVTQTPKHLITATGQRVTLRCSPRSGDLSVYWYQQSLDQGLQFLIQYYNGEERAKGNILERFSAQQFPDLHSELNLSSLELGDSALYFCASSVVSAGGQDTQYFGPGTRLTVL.

The sample holds one count of this clone. The chain uses TRBV6-6 and TRBJ2-1, with 8 bases that match TRBD1. The CDR3 sequence is 15 residues long. With 4 bases clipped from V and 7 bases from J, the junction kept 9 bases outside the gene matches. Germline CDR1 is MNHNY and CDR2 is SVGAGI (reference sequence). The CDR3 loop reads CASSFLRGPWNEQFF. In DNA, the CDR3 is TGTGCCAGCAGTTTCCTCAGGGGGCCCTGGAATGAGCAGTTCTTC.

V gene TRBV12-2 combines with J gene TRBJ2-1; TRBD2 is the table's D call and was not checked against the DNA. TRBV12-2 is a documented pseudogene. The CDR3 covers 15 residues. The CDR3 DNA follows: TGTGCAAGTCGCTTGCGGCGGGGGGGCCTCAATGAGCAGTTCTTC. This translates into CASRLRRGGLNEQFF.

This sequence joins TRBV28 and TRBJ1-2; D remains unclear. CDR3 length: 14 residues. CDR1 and CDR2 (germline): MDHEN, SYDVKM. V gave up 2 bases and J gave up 8 bases, with 15 bases separating them. CDR3: CASSLGGNHWGYTF. CDR3 DNA sequence: TGTGCCAGCAGTTTAGGCGGAAACCATTGGGGCTACACCTTC.

This clone has just a few counts. The genes are TRBV19 and TRBJ2-2, with 9 bases that match TRBD2. The length of the CDR3 is 19 residues. Germline trimming cut 6 bases from V and 3 bases from J; bases unmatched to any gene: 17. Germline lookup yields CDR1 LNHDA and CDR2 SQIVND (reference sequence). The CDR3 is CASRTIAGGRLMDTGELFF. CDR3 bases: TGTGCCAGTAGAACAATCGCGGGGGGGAGGTTAATGGACACCGGGGAGCTGTTTTTT.

Here the CDR3 reads CASAIQGGGSGANVLTF. CDR3 bases: TGTGCCAGCGCAATACAGGGAGGGGGCTCTGGGGCCAACGTCCTGACTTTC. J is TRBJ2-6 and V is TRBV11-2; the D gene is possibly TRBD2 (7 bases). Germline loops: CDR1 SGHAT, CDR2 FQNNGV. Trimming cost V 8 bases and J 0 bases, with 17 bases left between them. The CDR3 contains 17 residues.

V usage is TRBV3-1 (or the pseudogene TRBV3-2) and J usage is TRBJ2-5; 11 nucleotides match TRBD2. Looked up from germline, CDR1 is LGHDT and CDR2 is YNNKEL (reference sequence). V lost 3 bases and J lost 7; bases outside the gene matches: 7. CDR3 length equals 15 residues. The CDR3 nucleotides are TGTGCCAGCAGCCAGGCTAGCGGGGGGATCGGGACCCAGTACTTC. Translating gives CASSQASGGIGTQYF.

V and J are TRBV30 and TRBJ1-1, with D uncertain. Germline CDR1 GTSNPN, CDR2 SVGIG (reference sequence). Between the trimmed V and J ends, which lost 5 bases and 5 bases, there was a span of 12 bases. This CDR3 is built from 12 residues. The CDR3 nucleotides read TGTGCCTGGGCCCATGGAGGGACTGAAGCTTTCTTT. Translating gives CAWAHGGTEAFF.

The V call is TRBV7-9, the J call TRBJ2-5, with a weak D call TRBD1 (5 bases). Trimming shortened V by 4 bases and J by 5 bases, and 14 bases separated the two germline ends. CDR3 length equals 14 residues. Germline V gene data show CDR1 as SEHNR and CDR2 as FQNEAQ (reference sequence). The CDR3 loop reads CASSYATAPETQYF. Written as DNA, the CDR3 is TGTGCCAGCAGCTACGCGACAGCCCCCGAGACCCAGTACTTC.

The V and J genes are TRBV28 and TRBJ2-2; 8 bases are a match to TRBD1. With V trimmed by 10 bases and J by 2 bases, 3 bases remained unmatched. CDR3 length equals 13 residues. Germline loops: CDR1 MDHEN, CDR2 SYDVKM. CDR3 sequence (DNA): TGTGCCACGGACAGGGATAACACCGGGGAGCTGTTTTTT. Translated, it gives CATDRDNTGELFF.

The rearrangement links TRBV6-6 to TRBJ1-2, with 12 bases matching TRBD1. The germline V gene has CDR1 MNHNY and CDR2 SVGAGI (reference sequence). Trimming removed 4 bases from V and 6 bases from J; junction bases left unmatched: 3. The CDR3 has 14 amino acids. Written as DNA, the CDR3 is TGTGCCAGCAGTTGGGGACAGGGGGCCAATGGCTACACCTTC. Translated, it gives CASSWGQGANGYTF.

This clone appeared a few times. The chain joins TRBV3-1 (or the pseudogene TRBV3-2) to TRBJ1-4; D is unresolved. Germline CDR1 and CDR2: LGHDT and YNNKEL (reference sequence). The CDR3 totals 15 residues. The germline V and J ends were trimmed by 1 base and 8 bases, with 14 bases remaining between them. The CDR3: CASSQGGSMKEKLFF. CDR3 nucleotide sequence: TGTGCCAGCAGCCAAGGAGGGTCCATGAAGGAAAAACTGTTTTTT.

The chain carries TRBV7-9 and TRBJ2-5; D unclear. The germline V gene has CDR1 SEHNR and CDR2 FQNEAQ (reference sequence). Trimming took off 5 bases at V and 5 bases at J, with 12 bases between the two ends. This CDR3 comprises 13 residues. The CDR3 region is CASSVGLPETQYF. The CDR3 bases are TGTGCCAGCAGCGTGGGCCTTCCCGAGACCCAGTACTTC.

CDR3: CASSLIPGQGGNQPQHF. CDR3 DNA sequence: TGTGCCAGCAGTTTGATTCCGGGACAGGGAGGCAATCAGCCCCAGCATTTT. The V and J genes are TRBV28 and TRBJ1-5; 9 bases are a match to TRBD1. The V gene's germline CDR1 is MDHEN and CDR2 SYDVKM. V lost 3 bases and J lost 2; bases outside the gene matches: 8. There are 17 residues in the CDR3.

This clone was counted a single time. The chain links TRBV25-1 to TRBJ2-3; 8 positions agree with TRBD2. CDR1 and CDR2 (germline): MGHDK, SYGVNS. The CDR3 runs 15 residues. With 6 bases clipped from V and 1 base from J, the junction kept 6 bases outside the gene matches. CDR3 nucleotide sequence: TGTGCCAGCAGCCCGGGACTAGGGGGCACAGATACGCAGTATTTT. It translates to CASSPGLGGTDTQYF.

This clone was recorded once. The rearrangement joins TRBV15 to TRBJ1-4, with D possibly matching TRBD1 (6 bases). The V end lost 0 bases, the J end lost 8 bases, and 19 bases lay between the germline ends. CDR1 and CDR2 from the germline V gene are LNHNV and YYDKDF (reference sequence). This CDR3 has 17 residues. DNA for the CDR3: TGTGCCACCAGCAGAGATCCCCATCAGGGGCCAGCCGAAAAACTGTTTTTT. This codes for CATSRDPHQGPAEKLFF.

The gene calls are TRBV7-2 and TRBJ2-1; 14 nucleotides match TRBD2. This CDR3 is built from 17 residues. V dropped 0 bases and J dropped 9; count of bases not matched to a gene: 7. Germline V gene lookup returns CDR1 SGHTA and CDR2 FQGNSA. The CDR3, as DNA: TGTGCCAGCAGCTTAGCCCCGGGACTAGCGGGGGCCGGTGAGCAGTTCTTC. Its translation is CASSLAPGLAGAGEQFF.